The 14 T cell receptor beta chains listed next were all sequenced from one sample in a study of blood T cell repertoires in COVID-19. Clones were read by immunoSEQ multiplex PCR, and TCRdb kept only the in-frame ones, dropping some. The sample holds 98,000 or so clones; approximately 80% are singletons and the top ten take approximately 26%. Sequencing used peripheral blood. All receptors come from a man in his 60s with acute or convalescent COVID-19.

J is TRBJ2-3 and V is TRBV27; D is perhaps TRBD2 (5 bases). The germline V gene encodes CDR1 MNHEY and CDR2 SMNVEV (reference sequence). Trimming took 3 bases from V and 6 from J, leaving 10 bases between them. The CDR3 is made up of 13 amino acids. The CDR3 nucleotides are TGTGCCAGCAGTTTCCGGGGTGGGGATACGCAGTATTTT. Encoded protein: CASSFRGGDTQYF.

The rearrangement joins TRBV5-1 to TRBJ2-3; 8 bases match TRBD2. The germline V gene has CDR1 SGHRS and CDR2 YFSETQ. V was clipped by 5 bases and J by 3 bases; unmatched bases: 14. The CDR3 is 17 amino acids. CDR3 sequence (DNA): TGCGCCAGCAGTCTCCAGACTAGCGTGAGGGGAACAGATACGCAGTATTTT. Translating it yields CASSLQTSVRGTDTQYF.

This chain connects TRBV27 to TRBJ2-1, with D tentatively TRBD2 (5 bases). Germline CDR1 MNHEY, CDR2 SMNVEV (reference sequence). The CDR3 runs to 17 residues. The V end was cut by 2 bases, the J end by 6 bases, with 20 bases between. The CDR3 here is CASSLPFDVPSGNEQFF. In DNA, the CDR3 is TGTGCCAGCAGTTTACCCTTCGACGTTCCCAGCGGCAATGAGCAGTTCTTC.

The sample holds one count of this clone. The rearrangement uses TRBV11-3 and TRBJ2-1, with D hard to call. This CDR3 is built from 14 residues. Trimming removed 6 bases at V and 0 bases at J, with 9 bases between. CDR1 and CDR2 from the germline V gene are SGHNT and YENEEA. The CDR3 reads CASSGSGSYNEQFF. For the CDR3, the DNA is TGTGCCAGCAGTGGGTCGGGCTCCTACAATGAGCAGTTCTTC.

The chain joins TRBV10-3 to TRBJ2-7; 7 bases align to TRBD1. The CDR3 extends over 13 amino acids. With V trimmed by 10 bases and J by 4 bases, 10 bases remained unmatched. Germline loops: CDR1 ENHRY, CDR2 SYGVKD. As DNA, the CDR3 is TGTGCCACTGAGACAGGGTCAGGGTACGAGCAGTACTTC. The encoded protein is CATETGSGYEQYF.

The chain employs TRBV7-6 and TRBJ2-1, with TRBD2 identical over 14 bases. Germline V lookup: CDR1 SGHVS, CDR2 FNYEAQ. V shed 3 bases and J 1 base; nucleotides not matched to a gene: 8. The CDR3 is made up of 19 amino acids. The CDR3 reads CASSFPTSGRATSYNEQFF. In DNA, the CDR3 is TGTGCCAGCAGCTTTCCGACTAGCGGGAGGGCCACGTCCTACAATGAGCAGTTCTTC.

Written as DNA, the CDR3 is TGTGCCACCAATAGACTAGCGGGATCCTACGAGCAGTACTTC. Translated: CATNRLAGSYEQYF. This chain joins TRBV28 and TRBJ2-7; 11 bases are a match to TRBD2. This CDR3 region has 14 residues. Germline CDR1 reads MDHEN; CDR2 reads SYDVKM. V dropped 10 bases and J dropped 1; count of bases not matched to a gene: 6.

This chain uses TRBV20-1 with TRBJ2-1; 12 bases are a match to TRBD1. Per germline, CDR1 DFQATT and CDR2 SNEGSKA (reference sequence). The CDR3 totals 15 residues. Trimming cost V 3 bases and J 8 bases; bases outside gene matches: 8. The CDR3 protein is CSASRDRGRFYEQFF. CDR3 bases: TGCAGTGCTAGTAGGGACAGGGGGCGATTCTATGAGCAGTTCTTC.

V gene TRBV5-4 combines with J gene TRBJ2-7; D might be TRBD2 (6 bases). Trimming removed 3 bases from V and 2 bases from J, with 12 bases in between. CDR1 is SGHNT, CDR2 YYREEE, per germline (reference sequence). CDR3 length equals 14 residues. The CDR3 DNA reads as TGTGCCAGCAGCTCAGGACTATCCCCCTACGAGCAGTACGTC. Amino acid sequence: CASSSGLSPYEQYV.

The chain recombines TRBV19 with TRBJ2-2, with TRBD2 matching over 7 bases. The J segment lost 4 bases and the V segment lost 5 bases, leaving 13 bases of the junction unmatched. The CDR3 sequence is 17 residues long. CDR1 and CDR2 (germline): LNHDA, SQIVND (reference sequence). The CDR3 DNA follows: TGTGCCAGTAGTTTCCCTGGGGTAGCGGGTGCCACCGGGGAGCTGTTTTTT. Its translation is CASSFPGVAGATGELFF.

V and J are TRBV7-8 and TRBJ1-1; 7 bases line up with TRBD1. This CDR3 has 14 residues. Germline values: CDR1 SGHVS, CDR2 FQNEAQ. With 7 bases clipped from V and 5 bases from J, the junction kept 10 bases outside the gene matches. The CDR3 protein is CASKGAVWGTEAFF. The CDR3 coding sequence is TGTGCCAGCAAGGGGGCAGTTTGGGGTACTGAAGCTTTCTTT.

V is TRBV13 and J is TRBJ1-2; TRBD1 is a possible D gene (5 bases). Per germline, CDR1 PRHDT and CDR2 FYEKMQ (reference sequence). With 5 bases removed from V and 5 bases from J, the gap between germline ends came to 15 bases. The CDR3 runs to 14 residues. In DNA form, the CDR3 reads TGTGCCAGCAGCGCTACTCAGGGTGGTTATGGCTACACCTTC. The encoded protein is CASSATQGGYGYTF.

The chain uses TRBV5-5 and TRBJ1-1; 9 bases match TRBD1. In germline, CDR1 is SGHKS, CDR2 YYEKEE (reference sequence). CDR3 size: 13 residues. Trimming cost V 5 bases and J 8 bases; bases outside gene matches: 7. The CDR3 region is CASSRPGQGEAFF. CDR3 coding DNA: TGTGCCAGCAGTAGACCCGGACAGGGGGAAGCTTTCTTT.

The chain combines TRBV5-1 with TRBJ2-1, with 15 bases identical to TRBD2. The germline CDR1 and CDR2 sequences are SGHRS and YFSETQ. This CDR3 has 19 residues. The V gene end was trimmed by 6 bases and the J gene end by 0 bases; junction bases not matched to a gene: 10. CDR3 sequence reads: CASNADGTSGRSSYNEQFF. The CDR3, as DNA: TGCGCCAGCAACGCTGACGGGACTAGCGGGAGGAGCTCCTACAATGAGCAGTTCTTC.